The sequence of this T cell receptor beta chain was determined in a study of early T cells in non-severe SARS-CoV-2 infection. The CDR3 consists of 17 residues. Germline trimming cut 6 bases from V and 6 bases from J; bases unmatched to any gene: 11. TCRdb ran MiXCR on the 5' RACE reads and lists one entry per CDR3 protein. Among tens of thousands of distinct CDR3 sequences, around 8.4% were seen once, and the ten largest hold under 5.5%. Sequenced input: whole blood. V is TRBV12-3 or TRBV12-4 and J is TRBJ2-3; 14 bases map to TRBD2. The clonotype originates from an adult who was a healthcare worker with PCR-confirmed SARS-CoV-2 infection or an uninfected control (not recorded which). This CDR3 is CASRGGLAGGFGDTQYF. The CDR3, as DNA: TGTGCCAGCAGGGGCGGACTAGCGGGAGGATTTGGGGATACGCAGTATTTT.